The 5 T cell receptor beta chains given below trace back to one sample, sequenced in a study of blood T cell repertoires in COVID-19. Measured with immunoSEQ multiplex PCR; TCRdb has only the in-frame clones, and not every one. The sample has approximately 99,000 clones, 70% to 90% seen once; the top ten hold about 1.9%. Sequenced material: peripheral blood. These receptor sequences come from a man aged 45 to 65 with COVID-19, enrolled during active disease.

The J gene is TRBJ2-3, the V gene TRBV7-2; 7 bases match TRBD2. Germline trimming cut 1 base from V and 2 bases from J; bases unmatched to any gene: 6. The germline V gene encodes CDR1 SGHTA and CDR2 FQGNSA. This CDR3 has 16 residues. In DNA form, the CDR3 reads TGTGCCAGCAGCTTAGGATCAGCGGGGAACACAGATACGCAGTATTTT. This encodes CASSLGSAGNTDTQYF.

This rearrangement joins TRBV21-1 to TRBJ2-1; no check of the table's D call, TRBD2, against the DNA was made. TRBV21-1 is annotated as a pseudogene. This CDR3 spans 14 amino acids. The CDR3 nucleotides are TGTGCCAGCAGCAAAGATCAAGAAGGAGGTGAGCAGTTCTTC. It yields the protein CASSKDQEGGEQFF.

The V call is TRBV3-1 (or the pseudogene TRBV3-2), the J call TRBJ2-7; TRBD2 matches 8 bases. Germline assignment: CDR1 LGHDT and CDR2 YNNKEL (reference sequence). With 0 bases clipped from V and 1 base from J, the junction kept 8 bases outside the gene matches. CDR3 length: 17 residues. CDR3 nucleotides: TGTGCCAGCAGCCAAGACCCTACGGGGGGGTGGTCCTACGAGCAGTACTTC. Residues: CASSQDPTGGWSYEQYF.

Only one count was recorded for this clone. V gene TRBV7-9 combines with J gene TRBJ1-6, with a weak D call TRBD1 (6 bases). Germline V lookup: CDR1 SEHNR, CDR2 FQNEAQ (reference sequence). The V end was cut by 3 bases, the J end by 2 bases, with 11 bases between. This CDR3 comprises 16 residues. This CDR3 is CASSFHREAYNSPLHF. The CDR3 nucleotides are TGTGCCAGCAGCTTTCACAGGGAAGCCTATAATTCACCCCTCCACTTT.

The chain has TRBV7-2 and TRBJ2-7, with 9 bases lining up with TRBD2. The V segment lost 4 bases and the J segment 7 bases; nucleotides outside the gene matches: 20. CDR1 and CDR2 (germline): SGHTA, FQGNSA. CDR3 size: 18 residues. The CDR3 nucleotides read TGTGCCAGCAGCTCAACCCCGGTTGCAGCGGGGGGAGCGTGGGAGCAGTACTTC. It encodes CASSSTPVAAGGAWEQYF.